This T cell receptor beta chain was sequenced in a study of response to subunit inactivated influenza vaccine. Points from the study as a whole: Researchers suggested that each seasonal influenza vaccination recruits few new T cells.

TCRdb analysed the RT-PCR reads with MiXCR anew, one entry per CDR3 protein. The table lists 300,000 to 350,000 distinct CDR3 sequences, roughly a fifth of them singletons. CDR3 length: 16 amino acids. Between the trimmed V and J ends, which lost 0 bases and 5 bases, there was a span of 13 bases. Germline CDR1 LGHNA, CDR2 YSLEER. There are many counts of this clonotype. Its antigen is undetermined. The material was PBMCs from blood, obtained 21 months after vaccination. This sequence originates from a man between 50 and 69 years old who received an inactivated influenza vaccine. V is TRBV4-3 and J is TRBJ1-4; no definite D call. The CDR3 nucleotides are TGCGCCAGCAGCCAAGATATAGGAACGGGGAATGAAAAACTGTTTTTT. It translates to CASSQDIGTGNEKLFF.